The 8 T cell receptor beta chains listed next were all sequenced from one sample in a study of blood T cells in healthy people across ages. It was with a sample-barcoded 5' primer and a J-beta primer mix that a second PCR of about 6 to 11 cycles was run. TCRdb ran MiXCR on the 5' RACE reads and lists one entry per CDR3 protein. The sample records 800,000 to 1,000,000 distinct CDR3 sequences, approximately 49% being singletons. The sequencing input was blood. Receptors originate from a man under 40 in good health.

V usage is TRBV7-3 and J usage is TRBJ2-1; 9 bases fit TRBD2. Germline lookup yields CDR1 SGHTA and CDR2 FQGTGA. With V trimmed by 5 bases and J by 2 bases, 4 bases remained unmatched. The CDR3 is made up of 15 amino acids. This CDR3 reads CASSASGGTYNEQFF. The CDR3 DNA sequence: TGTGCCAGCAGCGCCAGCGGGGGGACCTACAATGAGCAGTTCTTC.

In its sample, this clonotype was seen a few times. The chain employs TRBV29-1 and TRBJ2-3; D unresolved. CDR3 length: 15 amino acids. The germline gives CDR1 SQVTM, CDR2 ANQGSEA. V lost 5 bases and J lost 1, with 16 bases in between. The CDR3 sequence is CSVQAAARGTDTQYF. CDR3 in DNA: TGCAGCGTTCAGGCCGCCGCTCGGGGCACAGATACGCAGTATTTT.

The V call is TRBV9, the J call TRBJ2-3; 9 bases align to TRBD2. The CDR3 sequence is 15 residues long. V was clipped by 4 bases and J by 3 bases; unmatched bases: 6. CDR1 SGDLS and CDR2 YYNGEE come from the germline V gene. In nucleotides, the CDR3 is TGTGCCAGCAGCTTGGGACTAGCAGAAACAGATACGCAGTATTTT. Translated, it gives CASSLGLAETDTQYF.

With regard to this clonotype: This could be a read error, since a much larger clone is one nucleotide away. The genes are TRBV6-5 and TRBJ1-6; no reliable D call. CDR1 and CDR2 from the germline V gene are MNHEY and SVGAGI. The CDR3 is made up of 17 amino acids. The V end lost 0 bases, the J end lost 0 bases, and 9 bases lay between the germline ends. Here the CDR3 reads CASSYSTGSSYNSPLHF. CDR3 coding DNA: TGTGCCAGCAGTTACTCGACGGGGAGCTCCTATAATTCACCCCTCCACTTT.

The CDR3 spells CASSQLDTAQYF. In nucleotides, the CDR3 is TGTGCCAGCAGCCAATTGGACACCGCGCAGTATTTT. V and J are TRBV3-1 and TRBJ2-3, with TRBD1 as a possible D gene (5 bases). Trimming pared 2 bases from V and 10 bases from J, leaving 10 bases between. This CDR3 comprises 12 residues. Germline-derived CDR1 and CDR2 are LGHDT and YNNKEL (reference sequence).

With respect to this clonotype: At one end the junction does not follow the germline gene, possibly because of a read error. This rearrangement joins TRBV4-1 to TRBJ2-1; D perhaps matches TRBD1 (5 bases). The CDR3 is made up of 13 amino acids. The germline gives CDR1 MGHRA, CDR2 YSYEKL. CDR3 loop: CASSQRQSNGQFF. DNA for the CDR3: TGCGCCAGCAGCCAACGACAGTCCAATGGGCAGTTCTTC.

The genes are TRBV4-1 and TRBJ1-4; 9 bases match TRBD1. The CDR3 contains 16 residues. Germline V gene lookup returns CDR1 MGHRA and CDR2 YSYEKL. J gave up 6 bases and V 0 bases, and 5 bases lay outside the gene matches. The DNA of the CDR3 is TGCGCCAGCAGCCAAGAAGGGACAGGGCTTGATGAAAAACTGTTTTTT. This encodes CASSQEGTGLDEKLFF.

The chain carries TRBV6-6 and TRBJ1-2, with TRBD1 matching 7 bases. The CDR3 is made up of 12 amino acids. Germline CDR1 and CDR2: MNHNY and SVGAGI (reference sequence). Germline trimming cut 2 bases from V and 10 bases from J; bases unmatched to any gene: 4. Written as DNA, the CDR3 is TGTGCCAGCAGTTACGAGGGGGCGGACTACACCTTC. Protein sequence: CASSYEGADYTF.